The 22 T cell receptor beta chains below were found in one sample sequenced in a study of monozygotic twins with inflammatory bowel disease. From its re-call of the 5' RACE reads, TCRdb lists each CDR3 protein once, without DNA. Its clone listing holds roughly 330,000 distinct CDR3 sequences. Specimen: blood. These receptors all stem from a human donor with ulcerative colitis or Crohn's disease, or a healthy co-twin of an affected twin (not recorded which).

This chain uses TRBV20-1 with TRBJ1-1. This CDR3 contains 14 residues. The germline CDR1 and CDR2 sequences are DFQATT and SNEGSKA (reference sequence). CDR3: CSASREGMNTEAFF.

V and J are TRBV5-6 and TRBJ2-5; absent DNA, TCRdb's TRBD1 call cannot be checked. There are 16 residues in the CDR3. Per the germline V gene, CDR1 is SGHDT and CDR2 is YYEEEE. CDR3 residues: CASSLETGFGMETQYF. Combining the CDR3 with reference TRBV5-6 and TRBJ2-5 gives the whole variable domain DAGVTQSPTHLIKTRGQQVTLRCSPKSGHDTVSWYQQALGQGPQFIFQYYEEEERQRGNFPDRFSGHQFPNYSSELNVNALLLGDSALYLCASSLETGFGMETQYFGPGTRLLVL.

This chain uses TRBV27 with TRBJ2-7. Looked up from germline, CDR1 is MNHEY and CDR2 is SMNVEV (reference sequence). The CDR3 runs to 14 residues. CDR3: CASSFTANSYEQYF.

The chain employs TRBV10-3 and TRBJ1-6; TCRdb's D call of TRBD1 is untestable without DNA. The length of the CDR3 is 14 residues. Germline assignment: CDR1 ENHRY and CDR2 SYGVKD. CDR3 amino acids: CAIKRTEYNLPLHF.

The chain recombines TRBV28 with TRBJ2-4. The CDR3 consists of 15 residues. In germline, CDR1 is MDHEN, CDR2 SYDVKM. The CDR3 spells CASRTIGVAKNIQYF.

This chain links TRBV9 with TRBJ2-7; there is no DNA to check the TCRdb D call of TRBD2. The CDR3 spans 16 residues. Per the germline V gene, CDR1 is SGDLS and CDR2 is YYNGEE. The CDR3 sequence: CASSVSPASRVHEQYF.

The chain combines TRBV28 with TRBJ2-2; TCRdb designates TRBD1, a call that cannot be tested without DNA. Looked up from germline, CDR1 is MDHEN and CDR2 is SYDVKM. The CDR3 totals 15 residues. CDR3 region: CASSIHYGGTGELFF.

V usage is TRBV12-3 or TRBV12-4 and J usage is TRBJ2-3; TCRdb designates TRBD2, a call that cannot be tested without DNA. CDR3 length equals 12 residues. The CDR3 region is CASRANVGTQYF.

This chain uses TRBV6-9 with TRBJ1-1. Germline V gives CDR1 MNHGY, CDR2 SVAAGI. This CDR3 is built from 16 residues. The CDR3 loop reads CASSYSIRVQNTEAFF.

V usage is TRBV7-2 and J usage is TRBJ2-7. The CDR3 loop spans 14 amino acids. CDR1 and CDR2 (germline): SGHTA, FQGNSA. Here the CDR3 reads CASSSETGPYEQYF.

The V and J genes are TRBV20-1 and TRBJ2-7; TCRdb designates TRBD1, a call that cannot be tested without DNA. The CDR3 totals 16 residues. Germline assignment: CDR1 DFQATT and CDR2 SNEGSKA (reference sequence). The CDR3 reads CSAHSLTGTGPYEQYF.

V usage is TRBV27 and J usage is TRBJ2-7; TCRdb calls TRBD1, which cannot be checked without DNA. CDR3 length equals 14 residues. In germline, CDR1 is MNHEY, CDR2 SMNVEV (reference sequence). Here the CDR3 reads CASKLSQGAYEQYF.

This chain links TRBV29-1 with TRBJ1-2. The CDR3 runs to 11 residues. Looked up from germline, CDR1 is SQVTM and CDR2 is ANQGSEA. Here the CDR3 reads CSVAGWYGYTF.

The V gene is TRBV12-3 or TRBV12-4, the J gene TRBJ2-5; as DNA is missing, the TRBD1 call by TCRdb cannot be tested. This CDR3 contains 17 residues. The CDR3 protein is CASSLAGTGAIQETQYF.

This chain uses TRBV5-6 with TRBJ2-6. Germline V gene sequence: CDR1 SGHDT, CDR2 YYEEEE. CDR3 length equals 16 residues. CDR3 amino acids: CASSLDRGLGANVLTF.

The V and J genes are TRBV12-3 or TRBV12-4 and TRBJ2-3. This CDR3 is 14 amino acids long. This CDR3 reads CASRPVTRTDTQYF.

The chain couples TRBV12-3 or TRBV12-4 to TRBJ2-1; TCRdb reports TRBD1, a call that lacks DNA to check it against. The CDR3 length is 18 residues. The CDR3 region is CASSLVIRDTSSNNEQFF.

The chain combines TRBV3-1 with TRBJ2-7; TCRdb proposes TRBD1, but this gene call is untestable without DNA. The CDR3 sequence is 13 residues long. Germline V lookup: CDR1 LGHDT, CDR2 YNNKEL (reference sequence). CDR3: CASSLRGAYEQYF.

This chain uses TRBV7-9 with TRBJ2-1; the TCRdb call, TRBD1, lacks DNA for checking. The CDR3 runs to 17 residues. Per germline, CDR1 SEHNR and CDR2 FQNEAQ (reference sequence). This chain's CDR3 is CASSSYRGSTSYNEQFF. Variable domain in full (rest from reference TRBV7-9 and TRBJ2-1): DTGVSQNPRHKITKRGQNVTFRCDPISEHNRLYWYRQTLGQGPEFLTYFQNEAQLEKSRLLSDRFSAERPKGSFSTLEIQRTEQGDSAMYLCASSSYRGSTSYNEQFFGPGTRLTVL.

This chain uses TRBV10-3 with TRBJ2-1; the TRBD2 assignment by TCRdb is unverifiable without DNA. This CDR3 contains 16 residues. CDR1 is ENHRY and CDR2 is SYGVKD in the germline V gene. CDR3 residues: CAIGPAAGVVSNEQFF.

The rearrangement links TRBV5-1 to TRBJ2-3; TCRdb proposes TRBD1, but this gene call is untestable without DNA. Per germline, CDR1 SGHRS and CDR2 YFSETQ. The CDR3 sequence is 14 residues long. The CDR3 sequence is CASSPRDTTDTQYF.

The chain recombines TRBV4-3 with TRBJ2-7; as DNA is missing, the TRBD1 call by TCRdb cannot be tested. Germline V lookup: CDR1 LGHNA, CDR2 YSLEER. This CDR3 region has 14 residues. The CDR3 spells CASSQSRGTYEQYF.